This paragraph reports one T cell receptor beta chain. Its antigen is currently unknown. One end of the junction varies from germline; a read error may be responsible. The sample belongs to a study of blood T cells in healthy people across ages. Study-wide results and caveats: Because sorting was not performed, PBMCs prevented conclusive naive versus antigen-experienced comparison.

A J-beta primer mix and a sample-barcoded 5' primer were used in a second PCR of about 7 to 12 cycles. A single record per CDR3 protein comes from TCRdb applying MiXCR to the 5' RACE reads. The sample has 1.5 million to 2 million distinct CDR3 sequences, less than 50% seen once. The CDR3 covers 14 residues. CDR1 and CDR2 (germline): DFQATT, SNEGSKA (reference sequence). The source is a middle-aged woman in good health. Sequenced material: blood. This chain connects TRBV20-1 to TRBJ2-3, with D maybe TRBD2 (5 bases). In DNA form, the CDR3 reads TGCAGTACTAGGCCAAACCGGGGCACAGATACGCAGTATTTT. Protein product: CSTRPNRGTDTQYF.